This T cell receptor beta chain was retrieved from a study of blood T cell repertoires in COVID-19. Study in general: The study drew acute and convalescent COVID-19 samples from the United States, Italy and Spain. T cells, B-cell-depleted T cells, or PBMCs supplied cDNA or gDNA.

How the authors handled the data: How many nucleated cells were present was estimated from reference gene primer amplification. Method: immunoSEQ multiplex PCR; TCRdb's copy keeps in-frame clones and lacks some. That table supplies the V and J calls and clone size; D and trimming were determined from the DNA. The table lists under 250,000 clones, roughly 86% of them singletons, with 9% to 15% in the top ten. V lost 2 bases and J 7 bases, leaving 14 bases between the germline ends. The CDR3 is 15 amino acids. Germline values: CDR1 MGHDK, CDR2 SYGVNS. The TCR originated in a man older than 75 with acute or convalescent COVID-19. Sequencing was done on a sample of peripheral blood. J is TRBJ1-4 and V is TRBV25-1, with a weak D call TRBD1 (6 bases). The CDR3 DNA sequence: TGTGCCAGCAGTGAACCGCAGGGGAGAAGTGAAAAACTGTTTTTT. This encodes CASSEPQGRSEKLFF.